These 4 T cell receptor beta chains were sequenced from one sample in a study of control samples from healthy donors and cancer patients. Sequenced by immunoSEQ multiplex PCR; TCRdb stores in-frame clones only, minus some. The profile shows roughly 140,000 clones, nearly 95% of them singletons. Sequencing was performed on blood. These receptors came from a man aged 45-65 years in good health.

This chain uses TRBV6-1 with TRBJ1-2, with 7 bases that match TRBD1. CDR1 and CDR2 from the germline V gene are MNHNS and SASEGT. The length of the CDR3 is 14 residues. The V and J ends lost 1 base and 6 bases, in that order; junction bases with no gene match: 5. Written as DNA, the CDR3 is TGTGCCAGCAGTGAAGACTCGACAGGGAATGGCTACACCTTC. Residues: CASSEDSTGNGYTF.

CDR3 sequence reads: CASSPTGTATNEKLFF. The CDR3 DNA sequence: TGTGCCAGCAGCCCTACTGGGACAGCAACTAATGAAAAACTGTTTTTT. The chain carries TRBV7-9 and TRBJ1-4, with 7 positions matching TRBD1. From germline, CDR1 is SEHNR and CDR2 FQNEAQ (reference sequence). Trimming cost V 5 bases and J 0 bases; bases outside gene matches: 6. The CDR3 has 16 residues.

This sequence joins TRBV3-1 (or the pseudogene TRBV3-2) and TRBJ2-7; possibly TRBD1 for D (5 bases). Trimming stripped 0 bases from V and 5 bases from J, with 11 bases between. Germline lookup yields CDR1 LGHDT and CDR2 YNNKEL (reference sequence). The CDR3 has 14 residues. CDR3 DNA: TGTGCCAGCAGCCAAGACCTGGGGCGCGACGAGCAGTACTTC. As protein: CASSQDLGRDEQYF.

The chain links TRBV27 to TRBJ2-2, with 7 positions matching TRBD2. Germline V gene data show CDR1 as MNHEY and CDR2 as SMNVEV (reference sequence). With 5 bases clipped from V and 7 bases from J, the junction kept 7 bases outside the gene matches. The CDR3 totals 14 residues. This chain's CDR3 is CASSASSGYGELFF. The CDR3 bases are TGTGCCAGCAGTGCATCTAGCGGTTACGGGGAGCTGTTTTTT.